This T cell receptor (beta chain) was captured in a study of shared clonotypes between healthy human individuals. Findings and caveats of the study: The study drew on few donors, limiting represented genetic and exposure-history diversity.

Comments on this clone: The antigen remains undetermined.

The naive CD8 fraction comprised CD45RO-negative cells positively selected for CCR7 and excluded terminally differentiated effector memory CD45RA+ cells. Using immunoSEQ multiplex PCR, the repertoire was profiled, and TCRdb retains in-frame clones only, with some absent. This sample yields some 2,100,000 clones, of which about 92% are seen a single time; over 1.5% belongs to the top ten. CDR1 is SEHNR and CDR2 is FQNEAQ in the germline V gene (reference sequence). The CDR3 has 16 amino acids. Trimming at V came to 4 bases and at J to 5 bases, leaving 10 bases not matched to a gene. The J gene is TRBJ2-1, the V gene TRBV7-9, with 8 positions matching TRBD2. Sequencing input: naive CD8+ T cells from PBMCs. The sequence was collected from a man aged 18 to 35 in good health. Some clones in this sample may be carry-over from other donors' samples. The CDR3, as DNA: TGTGCCAGCAGCTCCCCGACGGCGGGAGGTAACAATGAGCAGTTCTTC. Protein: CASSSPTAGGNNEQFF.